A single sample gave rise to the 24 T cell receptor beta chains below, sequenced in a study of early T cells in non-severe SARS-CoV-2 infection. TCRdb re-called the 5' RACE reads with MiXCR, one entry per CDR3 protein. The profile shows roughly 80,000 distinct CDR3 sequences, approximately 10% of them singletons. Source: whole blood, taken at baseline. These receptors were taken from an adult who was a healthcare worker with PCR-confirmed SARS-CoV-2 infection or an uninfected control (not recorded which).

The sample holds many counts of this clonotype. V is TRBV28 and J is TRBJ1-4, with a weak D call TRBD1 (6 bases). V lost 4 bases, J lost 8 bases, and 17 bases lay in between. CDR1 MDHEN and CDR2 SYDVKM come from the germline V gene. This CDR3 spans 15 amino acids. In nucleotides, the CDR3 is TGTGCCAGCAGTTCTCCGTGGCAGGGGAACGAAAAACTGTTTTTT. This encodes CASSSPWQGNEKLFF.

The table lists this clonotype with a few counts. CDR3 bases: TGTGCCAGCAGCTTAATTCCCTTCGGGGGCTACACCTTC. It specifies CASSLIPFGGYTF. The V gene is TRBV7-3, the J gene TRBJ1-2; no clear D. V was trimmed by 1 base and J by 8 bases, leaving 11 bases between them. CDR1 is SGHTA and CDR2 is FQGTGA in the germline V gene. This CDR3 spans 13 amino acids.

This clonotype was recorded a few times. The V and J genes are TRBV10-3 and TRBJ1-1; D gene ambiguous. This CDR3 contains 14 residues. V dropped 0 bases and J dropped 2 bases, with 7 bases sitting between them. Germline values: CDR1 ENHRY, CDR2 SYGVKD. The CDR3 sequence is CAISESWGNTEAFF. In nucleotides, the CDR3 is TGTGCCATCAGTGAGTCCTGGGGAAACACTGAAGCTTTCTTT.

Only a few counts were recorded for this clonotype. The chain links TRBV7-2 to TRBJ1-1; D gene unclear. There are 12 residues in the CDR3. Germline loops: CDR1 SGHTA, CDR2 FQGNSA. The V end was cut by 7 bases, the J end by 7 bases, with 13 bases between. This CDR3 reads CASIPDSYEAFF. The CDR3 DNA reads TGTGCCAGCATCCCGGATTCATATGAAGCTTTCTTT.

This clonotype was counted only a few times. The rearrangement uses TRBV7-2 and TRBJ2-3; perhaps D is TRBD1 or TRBD2 (5 bases each). The length of the CDR3 is 15 residues. Trimming removed 0 bases from V and 2 bases from J, with 9 bases in between. CDR1 is SGHTA and CDR2 is FQGNSA in the germline V gene. CDR3 in amino acids: CASSLAGDFTDTQYF. The CDR3 region has the DNA TGTGCCAGCAGCTTAGCGGGGGATTTCACAGATACGCAGTATTTT. Variable domain in full (rest from reference TRBV7-2 and TRBJ2-3): GAGVSQSPSNKVTEKGKDVELRCDPISGHTALYWYRQSLGQGLEFLIYFQGNSAPDKSGLPSDRFSAERTGGSVSTLTIQRTQQEDSAVYLCASSLAGDFTDTQYFGPGTRLTVL.

In this sample, this clonotype turned up many times. The chain links TRBV28 to TRBJ2-1, with TRBD2 matching over 10 bases. Germline assignment: CDR1 MDHEN and CDR2 SYDVKM. CDR3 size: 14 residues. J lost 4 bases, V lost 7 bases, and 4 bases had no gene match. The CDR3 protein is CASTNSGGYNEQFF. CDR3 nucleotide sequence: TGTGCCAGCACGAATAGCGGGGGGTACAATGAGCAGTTCTTC.

This clonotype was counted at least ten times. This chain links TRBV11-1 with TRBJ1-2, with a tentative D call TRBD1 (6 bases). Germline V gene sequence: CDR1 SGHAT, CDR2 FQDESV (reference sequence). The CDR3 covers 14 residues. The ends were cut back, 5 bases at V and 1 base at J, with 11 bases in the middle. CDR3 sequence reads: CASSLTDSNYGYTF. CDR3 DNA sequence: TGTGCCAGCAGCCTAACGGACAGTAACTATGGCTACACCTTC.

The chain couples TRBV2 to TRBJ1-6, with D possibly matching TRBD1 (5 bases). CDR1 SNHLY and CDR2 FYNNEI come from the germline V gene. The CDR3 sequence is 13 residues long. With 3 bases removed from V and 8 bases from J, the gap between germline ends came to 8 bases. The CDR3 nucleotides read TGTGCCAGCAGTGAGGACACCGATTCACCCCTCCACTTT. Translation: CASSEDTDSPLHF.

The table lists this clonotype with a few counts. This chain uses TRBV29-1 with TRBJ2-2; TRBD1 might be the D (5 bases). Germline CDR1 SQVTM, CDR2 ANQGSEA. This CDR3 is built from 12 residues. V dropped 7 bases and J dropped 7 bases, with 13 bases sitting between them. CDR3 nucleotide sequence: TGCAGCGCCCGAAGGGGCGGCGGGGAGCTGTTTTTT. Translating it yields CSARRGGGELFF.

This clonotype was found many times. The gene calls are TRBV10-2 and TRBJ1-1; D uncertain. The CDR3 totals 11 residues. CDR1 WSHSY and CDR2 SAAADI come from the germline V gene. Trimming took 4 bases from V and 8 from J, leaving 8 bases between them. CDR3: CASSGVTEAFF. The CDR3 nucleotides read TGCGCCAGCAGTGGTGTCACGGAAGCTTTCTTT.

This clonotype was counted only a few times. J is TRBJ2-5 and V is TRBV7-6; 11 bases fit TRBD2. V lost 6 bases to trimming and J lost 1 base; unmatched junction nucleotides: 7. The CDR3 runs to 16 residues. Germline loops: CDR1 SGHVS, CDR2 FNYEAQ. CDR3 DNA: TGTGCCAGCAGACGGGGACTAGCGGATTTCCAAGAGACCCAGTACTTC. Encoded protein: CASRRGLADFQETQYF.

This chain joins TRBV28 and TRBJ1-1; D remains ambiguous. There are 11 residues in the CDR3. Germline values: CDR1 MDHEN, CDR2 SYDVKM. Trimming cost V 4 bases and J 10 bases, with 10 bases left between them. CDR3 amino acids: CASSSGTLAFF. CDR3 sequence (DNA): TGTGCCAGCAGTTCCGGAACGCTAGCTTTCTTT. The full variable domain, its missing parts supplied by reference TRBV28 and TRBJ1-1, is DVKVTQSSRYLVKRTGEKVFLECVQDMDHENMFWYRQDPGLGLRLIYFSYDVKMKEKGDIPEGYSVSREKKERFSLILESASTNQTSMYLCASSSGTLAFFGQGTRLTVV.

This clonotype was seen a few times. This sequence joins TRBV5-1 and TRBJ1-2; D perhaps matches TRBD1 (5 bases). The CDR3 consists of 16 residues. The germline V gene encodes CDR1 SGHRS and CDR2 YFSETQ. Trimming shortened V by 4 bases and J by 1 base, and 17 bases separated the two germline ends. CDR3 DNA sequence: TGCGCCAGCAGCCCTCCGGCCCCGGGGCATAACTATGGCTACACCTTC. It is translated as CASSPPAPGHNYGYTF.

The rearrangement joins TRBV20-1 to TRBJ1-5; no firm D call. The CDR3 extends over 17 amino acids. CDR1 and CDR2 from the germline V gene are DFQATT and SNEGSKA (reference sequence). With 5 bases removed from V and 0 bases from J, the gap between germline ends came to 20 bases. CDR3: CSALRLVNIHSNQPQHF. The CDR3 DNA reads TGCAGTGCTCTCCGTCTGGTGAACATACATAGCAATCAGCCCCAGCATTTT.

The sample holds many counts of this clonotype. The chain combines TRBV7-2 with TRBJ1-1; D is unresolved. The CDR3 contains 13 residues. Germline V gives CDR1 SGHTA, CDR2 FQGNSA. V was pared by 6 bases and J by 0 bases, with 8 bases between. The CDR3, as DNA: TGTGCCAGCAGTTATTTGATGAACACTGAAGCTTTCTTT. Encoded protein: CASSYLMNTEAFF.

V and J are TRBV9 and TRBJ2-3; no firm D call. The germline V gene has CDR1 SGDLS and CDR2 YYNGEE. The CDR3 is made up of 13 amino acids. V lost 0 bases, J lost 2 bases, and 4 bases lay in between. The CDR3 region has the DNA TGTGCCAGCAGCGTAGACTACACAGATACGCAGTATTTT. Amino acids: CASSVDYTDTQYF.

Regarding this clonotype: This sequence may be a read error, since a much larger clone differs from it by one base. CDR3 region: CSVDDPLAGGPDTQYF. As DNA, the CDR3 is TGCAGCGTTGATGATCCACTAGCGGGGGGCCCGGATACGCAGTATTTT. This chain links TRBV29-1 with TRBJ2-3, with 12 bases lining up with TRBD2. Germline V gene lookup returns CDR1 SQVTM and CDR2 ANQGSEA. The ends lost 3 bases at V and 6 bases at J; junction bases unmatched: 10. CDR3 size: 16 residues.

V usage is TRBV12-3 or TRBV12-4 and J usage is TRBJ1-5, with D hard to call. There are 13 residues in the CDR3. V lost 6 bases and J lost 0, with 6 bases in between. DNA for the CDR3: TGTGCCAGCAGAAGGTATAGCAATCAGCCCCAGCATTTT. It codes for CASRRYSNQPQHF.

The table lists this clonotype with a few counts. The J gene is TRBJ2-7, the V gene TRBV18; D is possibly TRBD2 (6 bases). Trimming stripped 4 bases from V and 5 bases from J, with 9 bases between. This CDR3 has 12 residues. CDR1 and CDR2 from the germline V gene are KGHSH and LQKENI. The CDR3 coding sequence is TGTGCCAGCTCACTCGGGACTGACGAGCAGTACTTC. Amino acid sequence: CASSLGTDEQYF.

This clonotype was recorded at least ten times. The chain joins TRBV11-2 to TRBJ1-3; unclear D gene. V was cut by 5 bases and J by 1 base, with 9 bases left in between. Germline V gives CDR1 SGHAT, CDR2 FQNNGV. The CDR3 runs 14 residues. CDR3 sequence (DNA): TGTGCCAGCAGCCCGATTACATCTGGAAACACCATATATTTT. This gives the protein CASSPITSGNTIYF.

CDR3 coding DNA: TGCGCCAGCAGCTCCCGGACAGGGCGGTGGGAGACCCAGTACTTC. Translated: CASSSRTGRWETQYF. V is TRBV5-1 and J is TRBJ2-5; 8 bases are a match to TRBD1. V gave up 3 bases and J gave up 5 bases; unmatched junction bases: 9. The germline V gene has CDR1 SGHRS and CDR2 YFSETQ. The CDR3 sequence is 15 residues long.

This sequence joins TRBV4-3 and TRBJ2-2; tentative D call: TRBD1 (6 bases). V lost 1 base, J lost 4 bases, and 13 bases lay in between. The CDR3 is 16 amino acids. From germline, CDR1 is LGHNA and CDR2 YSLEER. CDR3: CASSQVVGAATGELFF. DNA for the CDR3: TGCGCCAGCAGCCAAGTAGTGGGGGCCGCCACCGGGGAGCTGTTTTTT.

This clonotype showed up many times. The chain carries TRBV9 and TRBJ2-4, with 8 bases fitting TRBD1. The CDR3 covers 20 residues. The ends lost 0 bases at V and 0 bases at J; junction bases unmatched: 14. CDR1 and CDR2 from the germline V gene are SGDLS and YYNGEE. CDR3 in DNA: TGTGCCAGCAGCGTAGGGGCAGGGGGCGAGACCGGCCCAGCCAAAAACATTCAGTACTTC. It yields the protein CASSVGAGGETGPAKNIQYF.

The gene calls are TRBV29-1 and TRBJ2-3; no clear D gene. This CDR3 spans 11 amino acids. CDR1 is SQVTM and CDR2 is ANQGSEA in the germline V gene. The V gene lost 6 bases and the J gene lost 6 bases, with 10 bases spanning the gap. CDR3 nucleotides: TGCAGCGTGCAGGTTTCGGATACGCAGTATTTT. Translation: CSVQVSDTQYF.